This T cell receptor beta chain was recovered during a study of beta chain features in type 1 diabetes. Whole-study findings and limits: Among all four CD4+ subsets, Type 1 diabetes patients had TCRB CDR3s that were moderately but significantly shorter.

This clone was observed a few times. Its specificity is unknown. Expressed TCRB transcripts were sequenced, since all the RNA that had been isolated was reverse transcribed. Sequencing was performed with immunoSEQ multiplex PCR; in TCRdb, only in-frame clones are kept and a portion is missing. The sample gives 280,000 or so clones, approximately 16% of which show up once; 0.015% to 0.017% is in the top ten. There are 15 residues in the CDR3. V was clipped by 3 bases and J by 5 bases, with 15 bases between them. Germline loops: CDR1 SGHNT, CDR2 YYREEE (reference sequence). Sequenced: naive CD4+ T cells from blood. The receptor was derived from a man aged 18 to 30 with type 1 diabetes. The V gene is TRBV5-4, the J gene TRBJ2-1; possibly TRBD2 for D (6 bases). CDR3 region: CASSSLPGGDNEQFF. The CDR3 bases are TGTGCCAGCAGCTCCCTCCCAGGAGGGGACAATGAGCAGTTCTTC. Full variable domain (outside the CDR3, taken from reference TRBV5-4 and TRBJ2-1): ETGVTQSPTHLIKTRGQQVTLRCSSQSGHNTVSWYQQALGQGPQFIFQYYREEENGRGNFPPRFSGLQFPNYSSELNVNALELDDSALYLCASSSLPGGDNEQFFGPGTRLTVL.